Reported below is one T cell receptor beta chain. The antigen remains undetermined. The authors ran the assay at deep level. Repertoires were generated with immunoSEQ multiplex PCR, while TCRdb's copy carries only in-frame clones and drops some. This table holds fewer than 850,000 clones, 90% found once. These data are taken from a study of shared clonotypes between healthy human individuals. Study-level background: Donors had three CD4 naive, three CD4 memory, two CD8 naive and one CD8 memory plate apiece.

The germline gives CDR1 SGHTA, CDR2 FQGNSA. After removal of 7 bases from V and 9 bases from J, the junction contained 13 bases not matched to a gene. CDR3 size: 14 residues. General study findings and limits: Shared clonotypes: about 5.3% naive CD4, around 3.5% naive CD8, less than 2.5% memory CD4, approximately 0.4% memory CD8.

The J gene is TRBJ2-3, the V gene TRBV7-2, with 7 bases matching TRBD1. This receptor was identified in a man between 18 and 29 years old in good health. Some clones in this sample may be carry-over from other donors' samples. Sequenced input: memory CD8+ T cells from PBMCs. Noted subset: CD45RO+ cells pooled with CCR7-negative TemRA cells. CDR3 sequence reads: CASNGQEPPPTQYF. The CDR3 DNA is TGTGCCAGCAATGGACAGGAGCCGCCGCCCACGCAGTATTTT.